Following are 14 T cell receptor beta chains from one sample sequenced in a study of long-term antiretroviral therapy in people with HIV. Survey-level immunoSEQ v3.0 assays were run. Repertoires were generated with immunoSEQ multiplex PCR, while TCRdb's copy carries only in-frame clones and drops some. The data show about 14,000 clones, about 80% seen once. The starting material was unsorted PBMCs, obtained 1.3 years before starting antiretroviral therapy. The receptors come from a man in his forties with HIV.

The chain joins TRBV15 to TRBJ1-5; D is perhaps TRBD1 (6 bases). V was clipped by 1 base and J by 3 bases, with 16 bases between them. The CDR3 runs 17 residues. Germline V CDR1 and CDR2: LNHNV, YYDKDF (reference sequence). The CDR3 DNA is TGTGCCACCAGCAGAGGCCCCATGGACAGTACCAATCAGCCCCAGCATTTT. Translating it yields CATSRGPMDSTNQPQHF.

The chain links TRBV2 to TRBJ1-2; D might be TRBD1 (5 bases). The CDR3 is made up of 13 amino acids. V was trimmed by 6 bases and J by 8 bases, leaving 16 bases between them. Germline V gene sequence: CDR1 SNHLY, CDR2 FYNNEI. The CDR3 here is CASRNMGPGGYTF. CDR3 DNA sequence: TGTGCCAGCAGGAACATGGGTCCAGGGGGCTACACCTTC.

The chain is built from TRBV30 and TRBJ1-2; D is unclear. Looked up from germline, CDR1 is GTSNPN and CDR2 is SVGIG (reference sequence). Deletions cut 5 bases from V and 2 bases from J, with 3 bases between. CDR3 size: 10 residues. CDR3 loop: CAWENYGYTF. The CDR3 DNA reads as TGTGCCTGGGAAAACTATGGCTACACCTTC.

The genes are TRBV11-2 and TRBJ2-1; 13 bases agree with TRBD2. There are 17 residues in the CDR3. V was pared by 0 bases and J by 3 bases, with 2 bases of the junction left unmatched. Germline assignment: CDR1 SGHAT and CDR2 FQNNGV. The CDR3 spells CASSLELAGGLYNEQFF. DNA of the CDR3: TGTGCCAGCAGCTTAGAACTAGCGGGGGGGCTCTACAATGAGCAGTTCTTC.

CDR3 loop: CASSLVLSGSEQYF. DNA for the CDR3: TGTGCCAGCAGCTTAGTGTTGTCAGGGTCCGAGCAGTACTTC. This chain uses TRBV7-2 with TRBJ2-7; D is possibly TRBD1 (5 bases). Germline CDR1 and CDR2: SGHTA and FQGNSA. The CDR3 contains 14 residues. Deletions cut 1 base from V and 6 bases from J, with 13 bases between.

The chain is built from TRBV7-9 and TRBJ2-7; a weak D match, TRBD1 (5 bases). In germline, CDR1 is SEHNR, CDR2 FQNEAQ (reference sequence). This CDR3 has 14 residues. Trimming left V 4 bases short and J 2 bases short, with 12 bases between. CDR3 DNA: TGTGCCAGCAGCTCCAGAACAGGAGCCTACGAGCAGTACTTC. Its protein is CASSSRTGAYEQYF.

As to this clone: The limits of the CDR3 on the DNA are not certain, so only TCRdb's listed CDR3 is given. CDR3 sequence reads: CASSLGTGTNQPQHF. This chain links TRBV6-5 with TRBJ1-5. Germline V gene sequence: CDR1 MNHEY, CDR2 SVGAGI. Inclusive of both ends, the CDR3 amounts to 15 amino acids.

This chain connects TRBV5-1 to TRBJ2-1, with 8 bases aligning to TRBD1. With V trimmed by 5 bases and J by 7 bases, 14 bases remained unmatched. Germline V gene lookup returns CDR1 SGHRS and CDR2 YFSETQ. This CDR3 contains 16 residues. CDR3 amino acids: CASSSAVGTGENEQFF. The CDR3 nucleotides read TGCGCCAGCAGTTCGGCTGTCGGGACAGGCGAAAATGAGCAGTTCTTC.

The gene calls are TRBV19 and TRBJ2-2; D remains ambiguous. V shed 2 bases and J shed 3 bases, with 4 bases lying between them. This CDR3 contains 13 residues. Germline V gene lookup returns CDR1 LNHDA and CDR2 SQIVND (reference sequence). The CDR3 reads CASSITDTGELFF. The DNA of the CDR3 is TGTGCCAGTAGTATAACAGACACCGGGGAGCTGTTTTTT.

The chain employs TRBV13 and TRBJ2-3; 12 bases match TRBD1. The CDR3 is 16 amino acids. Per the germline V gene, CDR1 is PRHDT and CDR2 is FYEKMQ (reference sequence). V trimming: 4 bases; J trimming: 4 bases; junction bases outside the gene matches: 6. The chain's CDR3 is CASSWGQGALADTQYF. CDR3 sequence (DNA): TGTGCCAGCAGCTGGGGACAGGGGGCGCTGGCAGATACGCAGTATTTT.

The chain combines TRBV9 with TRBJ2-7, with 8 bases aligning to TRBD2. Germline-derived CDR1 and CDR2 are SGDLS and YYNGEE. V lost 5 bases and J lost 2; bases outside the gene matches: 9. The CDR3 contains 15 residues. The CDR3 DNA follows: TGTGCCAGCAGTGCCACGGCGGGGGGACCCTACGAGCAGTACTTC. Translation: CASSATAGGPYEQYF.

The V call is TRBV2, the J call TRBJ2-2; weak D call: TRBD1 (6 bases). Trimming stripped 0 bases from V and 0 bases from J, with 14 bases between. Germline V CDR1 and CDR2: SNHLY, FYNNEI. There are 18 residues in the CDR3. The CDR3, as DNA: TGTGCCAGCAGTGAAGCTCCCGTCGGGACACCGAACACCGGGGAGCTGTTTTTT. This gives the protein CASSEAPVGTPNTGELFF.

The chain carries TRBV18 and TRBJ1-3; D is perhaps TRBD1 (6 bases). The V gene lost 4 bases and the J gene lost 2 bases, with 15 bases spanning the gap. Per germline, CDR1 KGHSH and CDR2 LQKENI. The CDR3 extends over 16 amino acids. The CDR3: CASSLFGQITGNTIYF. DNA for the CDR3: TGTGCCAGCTCACTTTTCGGACAGATAACTGGAAACACCATATATTTT.

This clone was counted a single time. The J gene is TRBJ2-7, the V gene TRBV6-5, with 7 bases that match TRBD1. The V and J ends lost 6 bases and 1 base, in that order; junction bases with no gene match: 6. CDR1 and CDR2 from the germline V gene are MNHEY and SVGAGI. The CDR3 has 14 amino acids. The CDR3 DNA is TGTGCCAGCAGACAGGGGTATACATCCTACGAGCAGTACTTC. Amino acids: CASRQGYTSYEQYF.